These 19 T cell receptor beta chains were sequenced from one sample in a study of a mutant IDH1 vaccine in newly diagnosed glioma. Indicated time point: week 35, safety follow-up. Vaccine doses each comprised 300 ug of mutant IDH1 20-mer peptide, with topical imiquimod. Some clones are missing from TCRdb's copy, which holds only in-frame ones; the method was immunoSEQ multiplex PCR. The sample consists of around 53,000 clones, under 85% of them appearing once. These receptors' targets are unknown. Sample: PBMCs, taken from a glioma patient whose treatment included an IDH1 peptide vaccine. These receptor sequences come from a man between 35 and 55 years old with glioma.

The chain links TRBV5-4 to TRBJ2-6; no definite D call. The germline V gene encodes CDR1 SGHNT and CDR2 YYREEE (reference sequence). The CDR3 has 15 amino acids. V lost 0 bases, J lost 2 bases, and 6 bases lay in between. Here the CDR3 DNA reads TGTGCCAGCAGCTTGGTCCTCCCTGGGGCCAACGTCCTGACTTTC. Translation gives CASSLVLPGANVLTF. Based on the CDR3 plus reference TRBV5-4 and TRBJ2-6, the full variable domain is ETGVTQSPTHLIKTRGQQVTLRCSSQSGHNTVSWYQQALGQGPQFIFQYYREEENGRGNFPPRFSGLQFPNYSSELNVNALELDDSALYLCASSLVLPGANVLTFGAGSRLTVL.

V is TRBV30 and J is TRBJ2-7; 9 nucleotides agree with TRBD1. After removal of 5 bases from V and 4 bases from J, the junction contained 3 bases not matched to a gene. Germline-derived CDR1 and CDR2 are GTSNPN and SVGIG (reference sequence). The CDR3 runs 12 residues. The CDR3 DNA follows: TGTGCCTGGGGGACAGGGCTATACGAGCAGTACTTC. This gives the protein CAWGTGLYEQYF.

The CDR3 protein is CASSPRDYQETQYF. The CDR3 nucleotides are TGTGCCAGCAGCCCGCGGGACTACCAAGAGACCCAGTACTTC. V and J are TRBV7-2 and TRBJ2-5; maybe TRBD2 (6 bases). The CDR3 has 14 amino acids. V lost 5 bases to trimming and J lost 0 bases, with 10 bases between them. CDR1 is SGHTA, CDR2 FQGNSA, per germline.

In nucleotides, the CDR3 is TGCGCCAGCAGCCAAGATCTGGCTAGCCGATCGGAGACCCAGTACTTC. This sequence encodes CASSQDLASRSETQYF. The chain couples TRBV4-1 to TRBJ2-5; D perhaps matches TRBD2 (5 bases). The ends were cut back, 0 bases at V and 5 bases at J, with 16 bases in the middle. In germline, CDR1 is MGHRA, CDR2 YSYEKL. CDR3 size: 16 residues.

This clone turned up a few times. V usage is TRBV19 and J usage is TRBJ1-5; D gene ambiguous. Germline lookup yields CDR1 LNHDA and CDR2 SQIVND (reference sequence). This CDR3 region has 15 residues. V was clipped by 2 bases and J by 2 bases, with 10 bases between them. CDR3 loop: CASSISSGRNQPQHF. Here the CDR3 DNA reads TGTGCCAGTAGTATAAGCTCGGGCCGCAATCAGCCCCAGCATTTT.

The J gene is TRBJ2-2, the V gene TRBV2, with D possibly matching TRBD1 (5 bases). This CDR3 is 15 amino acids long. From germline, CDR1 is SNHLY and CDR2 FYNNEI. V was shortened by 1 base and J by 1 base, with 7 bases between the two germline ends. DNA of the CDR3: TGTGCCAGCAGTGAAGGGCAGGGGAACACCGGGGAGCTGTTTTTT. This sequence encodes CASSEGQGNTGELFF. The full variable domain, with the rest looked up from reference TRBV2 and TRBJ2-2, is EPEVTQTPSHQVTQMGQEVILRCVPISNHLYFYWYRQILGQKVEFLVSFYNNEISEKSEIFDDQFSVERPDGSNFTLKIRSTKLEDSAMYFCASSEGQGNTGELFFGEGSRLTVL.

This chain links TRBV11-2 with TRBJ2-2, with a possible D match to TRBD1 (5 bases). V was shortened by 4 bases and J by 4 bases, with 16 bases between the two germline ends. The germline CDR1 and CDR2 sequences are SGHAT and FQNNGV. This CDR3 spans 16 amino acids. The CDR3 nucleotides read TGTGCCAGCAGCTCTAACTATGGACATCTCACCGGGGAGCTGTTTTTT. Protein: CASSSNYGHLTGELFF.

V and J are TRBV19 and TRBJ1-5; D remains ambiguous. The CDR3 sequence is 15 residues long. The germline CDR1 and CDR2 sequences are LNHDA and SQIVND (reference sequence). Trimming stripped 4 bases from V and 6 bases from J, with 16 bases between. The CDR3 sequence: CASSNKQEYSQPQHF. CDR3 DNA: TGTGCCAGTAGTAATAAGCAGGAGTACTCTCAGCCCCAGCATTTT.

The V call is TRBV4-2, the J call TRBJ1-3; D ambiguous. The CDR3 contains 16 residues. Trimming shortened V by 0 bases and J by 0 bases, and 9 bases separated the two germline ends. Germline lookup yields CDR1 LGHNA and CDR2 YNFKEQ. CDR3 DNA: TGTGCCAGCAGCCAAGATCACGGTTACTCTGGAAACACCATATATTTT. Encoded protein: CASSQDHGYSGNTIYF.

The chain recombines TRBV15 with TRBJ2-2; no clear D. The V end was cut by 4 bases, the J end by 5 bases, with 8 bases between. Germline V CDR1 and CDR2: LNHNV, YYDKDF (reference sequence). CDR3 size: 13 residues. Written as DNA, the CDR3 is TGTGCCACCAGCACTCCCTATACCGGGGAGCTGTTTTTT. Amino acids: CATSTPYTGELFF.

The genes are TRBV11-2 and TRBJ2-5; 9 bases map to TRBD2. This CDR3 region has 17 residues. With 1 base clipped from V and 4 bases from J, the junction kept 10 bases outside the gene matches. Germline CDR1 SGHAT, CDR2 FQNNGV. The DNA of the CDR3 is TGTGCCAGCAGCTTAGTGTTTGGGACTAGCTCGGGAGAGACCCAGTACTTC. This translates into CASSLVFGTSSGETQYF.

Worth noting for this clone: The junction departs from the called germline gene at one end, perhaps through a read error. CDR3 sequence: CASSEVRDRGRLDYGYTF. In DNA form, the CDR3 reads TGTGCCAGCAGCGAAGTCCGGGACAGGGGGCGCTTGGACTATGGCTACACCTTC. The V gene is TRBV6-1, the J gene TRBJ1-2, with 12 bases lining up with TRBD1. The CDR3 is 18 amino acids. Germline V lookup: CDR1 MNHNS, CDR2 SASEGT.

This clone has only one observation. CDR3 coding DNA: TGTGCCAGCAGCCGGGACAGGGGAGGCGGCTACACCTTC. Its protein is CASSRDRGGGYTF. The V and J genes are TRBV27 and TRBJ1-2; 10 bases align to TRBD1. Germline V CDR1 and CDR2: MNHEY, SMNVEV (reference sequence). V shed 6 bases and J 8 bases; nucleotides not matched to a gene: 6. The CDR3 is 13 residues long.

This sequence joins TRBV6-1 and TRBJ1-2; D might be TRBD1 (5 bases). The CDR3 totals 12 residues. CDR1 MNHNS and CDR2 SASEGT come from the germline V gene. The V end was cut by 7 bases, the J end by 2 bases, with 8 bases between. CDR3 nucleotides: TGTGCCAGCACCCGGGACAACTATGGCTACACCTTC. Translated: CASTRDNYGYTF.

This clone occurred a few times. The gene calls are TRBV6-5 and TRBJ1-1; 7 bases align to TRBD1. The CDR3 spans 15 residues. The germline V gene has CDR1 MNHEY and CDR2 SVGAGI. V lost 6 bases and J lost 0; bases outside the gene matches: 7. The CDR3 DNA reads as TGTGCCAGCAGGATTTCCGGGACAGTGAACACTGAAGCTTTCTTT. This gives the protein CASRISGTVNTEAFF.

This clone was seen a single time. J is TRBJ1-2 and V is TRBV6-1, with a possible D match to TRBD1 (5 bases). This CDR3 is built from 15 residues. Trimming took off 1 base at V and 6 bases at J, with 15 bases between the two ends. Germline assignment: CDR1 MNHNS and CDR2 SASEGT. The CDR3 region is CASSEGRAGTNGYTF. The CDR3 DNA reads as TGTGCCAGCAGTGAAGGCAGGGCGGGTACTAATGGCTACACCTTC.

The chain employs TRBV6-5 and TRBJ1-2; the D gene is possibly TRBD1 (5 bases). There are 14 residues in the CDR3. Germline V CDR1 and CDR2: MNHEY, SVGAGI. Trimming shortened V by 5 bases and J by 5 bases, and 15 bases separated the two germline ends. CDR3 protein: CASSHEGFAYGYTF. CDR3 bases: TGTGCCAGCAGTCACGAGGGGTTTGCATATGGCTACACCTTC.

J is TRBJ1-5 and V is TRBV6-5; 9 bases map to TRBD1. With 6 bases clipped from V and 2 bases from J, the junction kept 5 bases outside the gene matches. The CDR3 extends over 15 amino acids. The germline V gene encodes CDR1 MNHEY and CDR2 SVGAGI. The CDR3 protein is CASRRQGEGNQPQHF. The CDR3, as DNA: TGTGCCAGCAGACGACAGGGGGAAGGCAATCAGCCCCAGCATTTT.

The gene calls are TRBV10-2 and TRBJ1-4; maybe TRBD1 (5 bases). V was clipped by 8 bases and J by 2 bases, with 18 bases between them. The CDR3 is 16 residues long. Looked up from germline, CDR1 is WSHSY and CDR2 is SAAADI. Here the CDR3 DNA reads TGCGCCAGCTGTCCAGGGTTAGTGAGGACTAATGAAAAACTGTTTTTT. It specifies CASCPGLVRTNEKLFF.